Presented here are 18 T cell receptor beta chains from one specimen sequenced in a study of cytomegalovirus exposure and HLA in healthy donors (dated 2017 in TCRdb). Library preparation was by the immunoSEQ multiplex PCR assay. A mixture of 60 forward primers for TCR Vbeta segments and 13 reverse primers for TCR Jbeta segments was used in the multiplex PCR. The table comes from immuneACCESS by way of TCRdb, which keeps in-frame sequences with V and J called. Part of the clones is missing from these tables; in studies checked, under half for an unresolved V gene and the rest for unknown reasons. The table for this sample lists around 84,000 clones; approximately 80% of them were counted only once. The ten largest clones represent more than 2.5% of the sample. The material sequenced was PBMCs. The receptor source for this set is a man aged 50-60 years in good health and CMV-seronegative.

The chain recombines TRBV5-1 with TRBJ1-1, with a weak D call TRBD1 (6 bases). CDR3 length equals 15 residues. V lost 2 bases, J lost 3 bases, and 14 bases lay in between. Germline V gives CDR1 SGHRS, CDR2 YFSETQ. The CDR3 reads CASSFFGGRDTEAFF. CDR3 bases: TGCGCCAGCAGCTTTTTCGGGGGGCGGGACACTGAAGCTTTCTTT.

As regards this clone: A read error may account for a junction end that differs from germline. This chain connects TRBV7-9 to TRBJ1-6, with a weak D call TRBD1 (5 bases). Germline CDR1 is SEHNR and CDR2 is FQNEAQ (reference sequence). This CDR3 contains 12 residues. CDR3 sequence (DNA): TGTTCCAGCAGCCGCCCGGGGGTGCCCCTCCACTTT. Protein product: CSSSRPGVPLHF.

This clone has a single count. CDR3 coding DNA: TGTGCCAGCAGCCTGCTACTAGCGGGGGGGCCGAGGAATGAGCAGTTCTTC. Encoded protein: CASSLLLAGGPRNEQFF. The chain couples TRBV7-2 to TRBJ2-1; TRBD2 aligns across 13 bases. Per the germline V gene, CDR1 is SGHTA and CDR2 is FQGNSA. V gave up 5 bases and J gave up 7 bases; unmatched junction bases: 11. The CDR3 sequence is 17 residues long.

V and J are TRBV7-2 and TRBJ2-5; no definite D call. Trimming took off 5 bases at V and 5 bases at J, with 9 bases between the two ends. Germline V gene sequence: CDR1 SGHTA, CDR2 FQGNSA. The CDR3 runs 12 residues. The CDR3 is CASSQASETQYF. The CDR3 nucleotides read TGTGCCAGCAGCCAGGCGTCGGAGACCCAGTACTTC. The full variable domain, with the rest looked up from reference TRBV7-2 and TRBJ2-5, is GAGVSQSPSNKVTEKGKDVELRCDPISGHTALYWYRQSLGQGLEFLIYFQGNSAPDKSGLPSDRFSAERTGGSVSTLTIQRTQQEDSAVYLCASSQASETQYFGPGTRLLVL.

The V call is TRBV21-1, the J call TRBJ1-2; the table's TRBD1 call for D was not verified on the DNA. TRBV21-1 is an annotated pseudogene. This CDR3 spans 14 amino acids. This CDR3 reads CASSYDRVLYGYTF. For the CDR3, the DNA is TGTGCCAGCAGCTACGACAGGGTTCTCTATGGCTACACCTTC.

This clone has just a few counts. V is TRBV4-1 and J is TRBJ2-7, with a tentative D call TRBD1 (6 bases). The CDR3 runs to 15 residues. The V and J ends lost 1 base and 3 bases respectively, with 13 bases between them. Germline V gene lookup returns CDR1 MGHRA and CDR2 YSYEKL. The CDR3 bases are TGCGCCAGCAGCCAAGGAGGGGCAGGGGTCTACGAGCAGTACTTC. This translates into CASSQGGAGVYEQYF.

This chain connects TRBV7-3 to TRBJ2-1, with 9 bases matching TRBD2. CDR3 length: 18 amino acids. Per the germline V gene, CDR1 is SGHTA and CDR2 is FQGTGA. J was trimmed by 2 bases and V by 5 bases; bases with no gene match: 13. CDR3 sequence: CASSDIGRRGGAYNEQFF. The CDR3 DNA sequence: TGTGCCAGCAGCGACATAGGTCGGCGGGGGGGCGCCTACAATGAGCAGTTCTTC.

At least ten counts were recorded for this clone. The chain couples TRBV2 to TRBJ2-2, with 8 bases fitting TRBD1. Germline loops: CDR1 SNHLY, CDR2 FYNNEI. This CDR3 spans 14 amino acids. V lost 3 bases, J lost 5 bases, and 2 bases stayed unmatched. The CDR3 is CASSDRQGTGELFF. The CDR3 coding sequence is TGTGCCAGCAGTGATAGACAGGGGACCGGGGAGCTGTTTTTT.

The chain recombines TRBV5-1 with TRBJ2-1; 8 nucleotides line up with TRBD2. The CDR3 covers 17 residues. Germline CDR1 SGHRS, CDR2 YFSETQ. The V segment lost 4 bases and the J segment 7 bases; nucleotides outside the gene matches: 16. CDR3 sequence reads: CASSPKPSGTSGNEQFF. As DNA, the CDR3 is TGCGCCAGCAGCCCGAAGCCTTCCGGGACTAGTGGGAATGAGCAGTTCTTC.

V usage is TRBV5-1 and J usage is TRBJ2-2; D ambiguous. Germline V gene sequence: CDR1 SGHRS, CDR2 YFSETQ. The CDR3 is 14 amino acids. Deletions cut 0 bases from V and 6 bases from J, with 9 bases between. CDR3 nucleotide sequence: TGCGCCAGCAGCTTGGCCGCGAGCGCCGGGGAGCTGTTTTTT. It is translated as CASSLAASAGELFF.

This chain's CDR3 is CASSPDRGYYGYTF. CDR3 coding DNA: TGTGCCAGCAGTCCCGACAGGGGGTACTATGGCTACACCTTC. The chain has TRBV27 and TRBJ1-2; 9 nucleotides agree with TRBD1. V was clipped by 5 bases and J by 3 bases; unmatched bases: 4. Germline CDR1 is MNHEY and CDR2 is SMNVEV (reference sequence). This CDR3 is 14 amino acids long.

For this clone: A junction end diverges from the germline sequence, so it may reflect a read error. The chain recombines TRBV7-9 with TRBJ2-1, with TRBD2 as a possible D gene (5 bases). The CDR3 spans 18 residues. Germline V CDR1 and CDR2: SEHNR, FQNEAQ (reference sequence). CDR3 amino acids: CSSSLRRRDVSSYNEQFF. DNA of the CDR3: TGTTCCAGCAGCTTGCGGAGGCGTGATGTTAGCTCCTACAATGAGCAGTTCTTC. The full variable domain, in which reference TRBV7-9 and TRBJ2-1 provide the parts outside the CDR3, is DTGVSQNPRHKITKRGQNVTFRCDPISEHNRLYWYRQTLGQGPEFLTYFQNEAQLEKSRLLSDRFSAERPKGSFSTLEIQRTEQGDSAMYLCSSSLRRRDVSSYNEQFFGPGTRLTVL.

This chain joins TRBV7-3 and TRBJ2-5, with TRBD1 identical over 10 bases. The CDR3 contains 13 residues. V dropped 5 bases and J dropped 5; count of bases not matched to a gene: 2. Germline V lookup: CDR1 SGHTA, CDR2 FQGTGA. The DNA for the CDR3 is TGTGCCAGCAGCCCGGGACAGGGGGAGACCCAGTACTTC. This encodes CASSPGQGETQYF.

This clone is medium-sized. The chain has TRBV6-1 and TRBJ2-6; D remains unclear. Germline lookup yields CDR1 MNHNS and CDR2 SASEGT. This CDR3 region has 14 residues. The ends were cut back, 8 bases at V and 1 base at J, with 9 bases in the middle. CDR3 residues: CASYPGSGANVLTF. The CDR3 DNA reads TGTGCCAGCTATCCCGGTTCTGGGGCCAACGTCCTGACTTTC.

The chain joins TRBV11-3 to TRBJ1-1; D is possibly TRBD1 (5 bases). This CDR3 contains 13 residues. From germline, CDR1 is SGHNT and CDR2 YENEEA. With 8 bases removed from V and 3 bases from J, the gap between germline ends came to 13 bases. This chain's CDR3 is CASRQGPDTEAFF. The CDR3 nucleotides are TGTGCCAGCCGCCAGGGCCCAGACACTGAAGCTTTCTTT.

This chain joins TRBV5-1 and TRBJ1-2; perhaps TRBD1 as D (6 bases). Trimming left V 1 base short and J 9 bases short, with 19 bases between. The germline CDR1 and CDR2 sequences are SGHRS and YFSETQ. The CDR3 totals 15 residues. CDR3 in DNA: TGCGCCAGCAGCTTGAGTTCGCAGGGGCGAGGTCGCTACACCTTC. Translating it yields CASSLSSQGRGRYTF. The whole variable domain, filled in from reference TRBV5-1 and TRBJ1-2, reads KAGVTQTPRYLIKTRGQQVTLSCSPISGHRSVSWYQQTPGQGLQFLFEYFSETQRNKGNFPGRFSGRQFSNSRSEMNVSTLELGDSALYLCASSLSSQGRGRYTFGSGTRLTVV.

This CDR3 reads CASSSIAGGSDTQYF. The CDR3 coding sequence is TGTGCCAGCAGTTCTATAGCGGGGGGATCAGATACGCAGTATTTT. The chain couples TRBV7-2 to TRBJ2-3, with 10 bases aligning to TRBD2. This CDR3 has 15 amino acids. J was trimmed by 4 bases and V by 6 bases; bases with no gene match: 7. CDR1 is SGHTA, CDR2 FQGNSA, per germline.

CDR3 sequence reads: CASSLGGDGRSPLHF. The CDR3 coding sequence is TGTGCCAGCAGCCTAGGGGGGGACGGTAGATCACCCCTCCACTTT. The chain uses TRBV7-9 and TRBJ1-6; possibly TRBD1 for D (6 bases). Trimming left V 5 bases short and J 10 bases short, with 18 bases between. The CDR3 is 15 residues long. The V gene's germline CDR1 is SEHNR and CDR2 FQNEAQ (reference sequence).